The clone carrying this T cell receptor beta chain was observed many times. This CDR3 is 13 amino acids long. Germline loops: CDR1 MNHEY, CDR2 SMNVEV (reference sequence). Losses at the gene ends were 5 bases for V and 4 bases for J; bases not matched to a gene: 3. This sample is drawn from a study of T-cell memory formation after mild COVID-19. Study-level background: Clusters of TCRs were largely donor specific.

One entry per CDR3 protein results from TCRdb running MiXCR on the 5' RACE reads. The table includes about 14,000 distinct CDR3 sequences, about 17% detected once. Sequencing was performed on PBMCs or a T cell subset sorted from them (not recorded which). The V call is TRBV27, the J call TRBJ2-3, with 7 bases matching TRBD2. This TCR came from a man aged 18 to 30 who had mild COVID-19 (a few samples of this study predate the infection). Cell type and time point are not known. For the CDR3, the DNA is TGTGCCAGCAGTCTCACTAGCGCAGATACGCAGTATTTT. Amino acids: CASSLTSADTQYF.